The 2 T cell receptor beta chains presented below share a single source sample, sequenced in a study of CXCR3-negative and CXCR3-positive naive CD8 T cells. Their recognized antigens are unknown. Study-level findings and limits: In CXCR3-positive naive cells, the TRB CDR3s were more hydrophobic than in CXCR3-negative naive cells.

With UMI labels, 5' RACE was used to prepare the TRB cDNA libraries. TCRdb reworked the 5' RACE reads into one entry per CDR3 protein, no DNA. This table lists roughly 99,000 distinct CDR3 sequences. Specimen: naive CXCR3+ CD8+ T cells from blood. Regarding subset: CD45RO-CCR7+CD27+CD95- naive CD8+ T cells expressing CXCR3 (TNR3+). These receptors all come from a human donor in good health. Some clones in this sample may be carry-over from other donors' samples.

The chain carries TRBV25-1 and TRBJ1-1; TCRdb indicates TRBD1, and absent DNA this call remains unverified. The CDR3 length is 16 residues. Germline V gene lookup returns CDR1 MGHDK and CDR2 SYGVNS. This CDR3 reads CASSDGTGTSDTEAFF.

This chain uses TRBV20-1 with TRBJ2-7; TCRdb names TRBD1, which stays unverified in the absence of DNA. The germline gives CDR1 DFQATT, CDR2 SNEGSKA (reference sequence). The CDR3 length is 14 residues. This CDR3 reads CSAQDRGLSYEQYF.